Here is one TCR beta chain with its context. The target antigen is unknown. Terminally differentiated effector memory CD45RA+ cells were excluded by CCR7 positive selection of CD45RO-negative cells. Every donor, a Caucasian adult, lived in Nashville, Tennessee. Germline trimming cut 5 bases from V and 9 bases from J; bases unmatched to any gene: 13. CDR1 and CDR2 (germline): KGHSH, LQKENI. The CDR3 covers 16 residues. This entry comes from a study of shared clonotypes between healthy human individuals. Study as a whole: CD4 naive and memory got three plates each, CD8 naive two, CD8 memory one.

Study-wide results and limits: Sharing across four donors was seen in 4% to 6.5% of naive CD4 clonotypes. Compared with clonotypes that all four donors shared, non-shared clonotypes had lower generation probabilities.

Sequencing used immunoSEQ multiplex PCR; TCRdb keeps in-frame clones, though not all of them. Of around 2.1 million clones detected, more than 85% appear once; the ten largest clones hold more than 1.5%. The specimen was naive CD8+ T cells from PBMCs. This chain uses TRBV18 with TRBJ2-1; 10 bases match TRBD1. This receptor was obtained from a man aged 18 to 35 in good health. Some clones in this sample may be carry-over from other donors' samples. The CDR3 coding sequence is TGTGCCAGCTCAACCTCGGGACAGGGGAGCGTTGGTGAGCAGTTCTTC. Its translation is CASSTSGQGSVGEQFF.